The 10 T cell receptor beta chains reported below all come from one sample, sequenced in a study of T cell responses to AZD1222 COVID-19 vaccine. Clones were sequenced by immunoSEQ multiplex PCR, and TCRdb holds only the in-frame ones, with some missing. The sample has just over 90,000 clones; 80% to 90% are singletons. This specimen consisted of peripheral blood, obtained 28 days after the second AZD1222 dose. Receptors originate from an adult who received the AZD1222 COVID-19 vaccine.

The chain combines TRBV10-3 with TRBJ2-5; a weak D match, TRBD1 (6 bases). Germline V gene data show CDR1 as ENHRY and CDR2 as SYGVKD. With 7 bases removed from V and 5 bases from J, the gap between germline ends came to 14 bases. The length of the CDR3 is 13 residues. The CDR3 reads CAITPSQGETQYF. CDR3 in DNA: TGTGCCATCACCCCGTCCCAGGGGGAGACCCAGTACTTC.

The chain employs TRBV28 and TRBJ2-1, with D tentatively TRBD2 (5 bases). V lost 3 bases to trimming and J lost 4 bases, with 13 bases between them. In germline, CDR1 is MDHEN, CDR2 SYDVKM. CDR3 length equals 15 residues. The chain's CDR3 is CASSFVGVRYNEQFF. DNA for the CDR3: TGTGCCAGCAGTTTTGTGGGAGTAAGATACAATGAGCAGTTCTTC.

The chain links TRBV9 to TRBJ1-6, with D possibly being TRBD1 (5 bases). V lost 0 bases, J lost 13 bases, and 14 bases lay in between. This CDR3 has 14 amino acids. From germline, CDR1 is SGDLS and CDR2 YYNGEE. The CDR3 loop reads CASSVDPGPNPLHF. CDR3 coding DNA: TGTGCCAGCAGCGTAGACCCGGGACCCAATCCCCTCCACTTT.

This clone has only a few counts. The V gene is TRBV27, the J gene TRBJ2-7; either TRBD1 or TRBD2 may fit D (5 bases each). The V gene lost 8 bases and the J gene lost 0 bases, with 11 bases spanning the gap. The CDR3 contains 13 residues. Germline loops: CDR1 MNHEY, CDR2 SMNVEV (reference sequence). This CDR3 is CASPWDDSYEQYF. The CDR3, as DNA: TGTGCCAGCCCCTGGGACGACTCCTACGAGCAGTACTTC.

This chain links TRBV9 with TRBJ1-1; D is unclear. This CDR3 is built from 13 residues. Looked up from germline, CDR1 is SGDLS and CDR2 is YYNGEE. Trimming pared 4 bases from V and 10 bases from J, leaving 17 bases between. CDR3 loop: CASSPRTVDRAFF. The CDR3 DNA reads TGTGCCAGCAGCCCTCGGACCGTCGACCGAGCTTTCTTT. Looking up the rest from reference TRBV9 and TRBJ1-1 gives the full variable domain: DSGVTQTPKHLITATGQRVTLRCSPRSGDLSVYWYQQSLDQGLQFLIQYYNGEERAKGNILERFSAQQFPDLHSELNLSSLELGDSALYFCASSPRTVDRAFFGQGTRLTVV.

Here the CDR3 reads CASSQTGTTPYGYTF. The CDR3 DNA follows: TGCGCCAGCAGCCAGACAGGGACCACTCCCTATGGCTACACCTTC. This sequence joins TRBV5-1 and TRBJ1-2; 7 bases agree with TRBD1. This CDR3 comprises 15 residues. Germline V lookup: CDR1 SGHRS, CDR2 YFSETQ. V lost 4 bases and J lost 4; bases outside the gene matches: 10.

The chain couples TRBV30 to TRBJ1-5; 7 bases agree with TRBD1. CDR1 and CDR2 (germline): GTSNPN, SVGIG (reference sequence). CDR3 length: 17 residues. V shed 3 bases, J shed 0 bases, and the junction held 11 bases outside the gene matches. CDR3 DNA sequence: TGTGCCTGGAGACCCAGGGGGGGGCCCTATAGCAATCAGCCCCAGCATTTT. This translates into CAWRPRGGPYSNQPQHF.

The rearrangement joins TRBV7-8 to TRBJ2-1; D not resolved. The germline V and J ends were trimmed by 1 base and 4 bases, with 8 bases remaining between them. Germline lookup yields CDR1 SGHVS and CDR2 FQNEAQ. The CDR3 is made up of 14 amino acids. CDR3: CASSLVASYNEQFF. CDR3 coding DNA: TGTGCCAGCAGCTTAGTGGCCTCTTACAATGAGCAGTTCTTC.

The CDR3 nucleotides read TGTGCCAGCAGTCCGTCTATTTACGAGCAGTACTTC. Its protein is CASSPSIYEQYF. The chain has TRBV12-3 or TRBV12-4 and TRBJ2-7; D remains ambiguous. Trimming pared 5 bases from V and 4 bases from J, leaving 9 bases between. The length of the CDR3 is 12 residues.

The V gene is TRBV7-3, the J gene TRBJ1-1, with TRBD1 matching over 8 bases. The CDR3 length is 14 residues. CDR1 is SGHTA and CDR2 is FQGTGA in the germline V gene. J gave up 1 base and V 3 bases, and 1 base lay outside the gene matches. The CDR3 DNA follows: TGTGCCAGCAGCTTTACAGGGGGGAACACTGAAGCTTTCTTT. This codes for CASSFTGGNTEAFF.